This TCR beta chain came from a study of OX40 agonist ivuxolimab in advanced cancers. Background on the study: The dose-escalation cohort was around 83% male, with a mean age of around 60 years, ranging about 23 to 80. Partial responses were achieved by three patients, one with hepatocellular carcinoma and two with cutaneous melanoma.

With 7 bases clipped from V and 2 bases from J, the junction kept 11 bases outside the gene matches. The germline V gene encodes CDR1 SQVTM and CDR2 ANQGSEA. CDR3 length: 14 residues. Generated by immunoSEQ multiplex PCR, the TCRdb table keeps only in-frame clones and is missing some. The sample has around 70,000 clones; 89% are singletons. This clone has just a few counts. Its specificity is unknown. General observations from the study: CD8+ T cells (on average) carried more expanded clones than CD4+ T cells. It was not determined which antigens were specifically recognized by the peripheral T cells that had undergone clonal expansion.

The sequencing here drew on CD4+ or CD8+ T cells sorted from blood, taken in a trial of the OX40 agonist ivuxolimab. This TCR was sampled from an adult with an advanced solid tumor such as melanoma, head and neck, liver or kidney cancer. V is TRBV29-1 and J is TRBJ2-7; 7 nucleotides line up with TRBD2. CDR3 DNA: TGCAGCGCGCAAGCGGGACTTGGGGCCTACGAGCAGTACTTC. It encodes CSAQAGLGAYEQYF.